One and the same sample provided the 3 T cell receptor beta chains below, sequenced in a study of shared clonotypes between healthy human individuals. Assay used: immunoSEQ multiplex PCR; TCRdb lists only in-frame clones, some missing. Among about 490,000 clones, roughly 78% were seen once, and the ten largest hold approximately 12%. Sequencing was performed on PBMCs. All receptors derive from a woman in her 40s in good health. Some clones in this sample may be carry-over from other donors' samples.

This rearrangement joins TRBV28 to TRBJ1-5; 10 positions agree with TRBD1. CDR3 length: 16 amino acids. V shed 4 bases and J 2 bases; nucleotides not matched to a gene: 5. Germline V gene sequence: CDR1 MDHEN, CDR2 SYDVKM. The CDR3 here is CASSSHGQGGNQPQHF. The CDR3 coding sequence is TGTGCCAGCAGTTCACACGGACAGGGGGGCAATCAGCCCCAGCATTTT.

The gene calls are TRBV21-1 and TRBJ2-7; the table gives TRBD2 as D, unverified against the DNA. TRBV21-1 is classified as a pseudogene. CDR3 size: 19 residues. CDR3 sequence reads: CASTSLRGGSGIRSYEQYF. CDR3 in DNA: TGTGCCAGCACTTCCCTTCGGGGCGGGAGCGGGATCCGCTCCTACGAGCAGTACTTC.

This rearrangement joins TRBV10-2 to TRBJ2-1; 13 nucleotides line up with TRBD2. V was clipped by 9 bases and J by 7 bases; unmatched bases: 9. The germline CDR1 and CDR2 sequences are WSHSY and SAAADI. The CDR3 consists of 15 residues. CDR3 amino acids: CASSLAGGGGNEQFF. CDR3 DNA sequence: TGCGCCAGTTCACTAGCGGGAGGGGGTGGGAATGAGCAGTTCTTC.